Listed below are T cell receptor beta chains from one sample, sequenced in a study of T cell responses to AZD1222 COVID-19 vaccine. Method: immunoSEQ multiplex PCR; TCRdb's copy keeps in-frame clones and lacks some. The sample lists 130,000 or so clones, more than 70% occurring once. Material: peripheral blood, obtained on day 0 of AZD1222 vaccination. The receptors stem from an adult in good health. Both conserved end residues are trimmed from each CDR3. The order of the fields is D gene, V gene, J gene, clone size, CDR3 protein. A D gene is named only where the DNA matches it firmly. Clone size is not always given. Where it is, it says once, few, many or a class for expanded clones.

TRBD1	TRBV19	TRBJ2-4	NA	ASSPGGADIQY
TRBD2	TRBV30	TRBJ2-3	NA	AWSTGGNTQY
NA	TRBV3-1/TRBV3-2	TRBJ1-3	NA	ASSQQTGGNTIY
TRBD1	TRBV4-2	TRBJ1-2	NA	ASSRDRNIGYT
NA	TRBV7-9	TRBJ2-4	NA	ASSLGPGYGKNIQY
NA	TRBV4-2	TRBJ2-7	NA	ASSLGGVGSYEQY
TRBD1	TRBV10-1	TRBJ1-1	NA	ASSLRGQGGNTEAF
TRBD2	TRBV5-1	TRBJ2-1	NA	ASSGLSSGSPNEQF
NA	TRBV5-1	TRBJ2-5	NA	ASSRTGGAPQETQY
NA	TRBV21-1	TRBJ1-2	NA	ASSTDSANYGYT
TRBD2	TRBV29-1	TRBJ2-7	NA	SVGTSGLSYEQY
TRBD2	TRBV2	TRBJ2-1	NA	ASSELATYNEQF
NA	TRBV28	TRBJ1-5	NA	ASSLGHNQPQH
TRBD2	TRBV3-1/TRBV3-2	TRBJ2-4	NA	ASSPAGGLAKNIQY
TRBD1	TRBV27	TRBJ2-2	NA	ASSLRRDRGGTGELF
TRBD1	TRBV9	TRBJ1-4	once	ASSPRDSVNEKLF
NA	TRBV7-2	TRBJ1-5	few	ASSLDRGHQPQH
NA	TRBV7-8	TRBJ2-7	NA	ASSPYIGSSYEQY
TRBD1	TRBV13	TRBJ1-1	NA	ASSLGQGNTEAF
TRBD1	TRBV6-6	TRBJ1-6	NA	ASSYKRGGGDSPLH
NA	TRBV9	TRBJ1-6	NA	ASSVGGSSYNSPLH
TRBD1	TRBV9	TRBJ2-6	NA	ASSARTGITGANVLT
TRBD1	TRBV6-2/TRBV6-3	TRBJ2-7	NA	ASSYPGQGSSYEQY
NA	TRBV7-8	TRBJ1-3	NA	ASSFHWGGNTIY
TRBD1	TRBV4-3	TRBJ1-3	NA	ASSRRGPGNTIY
NA	TRBV5-4	TRBJ2-5	NA	ASSFDRVETQY
NA	TRBV30	TRBJ1-4	NA	AWSIGVQLATNEKLF
NA	TRBV19	TRBJ1-2	NA	ASTHPGFRDGYT
NA	TRBV29-1	TRBJ2-7	NA	SVVGDRAVYEQY
NA	TRBV6-5	TRBJ2-7	NA	ASSYAGENYEQY
NA	TRBV27	TRBJ2-7	NA	ASSSRGPSYEQY
TRBD1	TRBV5-4	TRBJ2-7	few	ASSIRDRPYEQY
NA	TRBV27	TRBJ2-7	NA	ASSLPPGDEQY
NA	TRBV20-1	TRBJ1-1	NA	SASPPGTLTEAF
TRBD2	TRBV7-3	TRBJ2-1	NA	ASSSGLAGDNEQF
NA	TRBV14	TRBJ1-4	NA	ASSRGQREKLF
NA	TRBV7-6	TRBJ2-1	once	ASSLVGGTGYNEQF
NA	TRBV6-4	TRBJ1-5	NA	ASSAARNQPQH
NA	TRBV3-1/TRBV3-2	TRBJ2-5	NA	ASSELDYLGSETQY
NA	TRBV4-3	TRBJ2-1	NA	ASSQAFSGFNEQF
NA	TRBV2	TRBJ2-5	NA	ASSLNRVVQETQY
NA	TRBV7-2	TRBJ1-4	NA	ASSLAREKLF
TRBD1	TRBV2	TRBJ1-4	few	ASRRQDRGTEKLF
NA	TRBV27	TRBJ1-1	NA	ASSLSGRTEAF
NA	TRBV7-2	TRBJ2-7	once	ASSSQGNPHYEQY
TRBD1	TRBV5-1	TRBJ1-1	NA	ASSLVRGRSTEAF
NA	TRBV6-5	TRBJ1-4	NA	ASPGRIGNNEKLF
NA	TRBV18	TRBJ1-5	NA	ASSPTTHQPQH
NA	TRBV25-1	TRBJ1-3	NA	ASSPSGSSGNTIY
NA	TRBV4-2	TRBJ2-2	NA	ASSLRSGQRAGELF
NA	TRBV2	TRBJ2-1	NA	ASSPFGGRRSYNEQF
TRBD1	TRBV19	TRBJ2-6	NA	ASSIFATGSSGANVLT
TRBD1	TRBV5-5	TRBJ1-1	NA	ASSLGTGDTEAF
NA	TRBV7-2	TRBJ2-5	once	ASTLRVQETQY
NA	TRBV11-2	TRBJ2-7	few	ASSLGLEGEQY